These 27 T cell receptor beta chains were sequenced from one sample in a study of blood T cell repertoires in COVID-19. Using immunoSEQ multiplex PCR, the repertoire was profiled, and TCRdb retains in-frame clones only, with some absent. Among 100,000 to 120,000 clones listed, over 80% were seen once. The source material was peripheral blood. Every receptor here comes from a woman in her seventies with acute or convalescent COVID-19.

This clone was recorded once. CDR3: CASSFGLARGGNEQFF. DNA for the CDR3: TGTGCCAGCAGCTTTGGACTAGCCCGAGGGGGCAATGAGCAGTTCTTC. The V call is TRBV11-3, the J call TRBJ2-1; 8 nucleotides agree with TRBD2. Per the germline V gene, CDR1 is SGHNT and CDR2 is YENEEA. V shed 3 bases and J 6 bases; nucleotides not matched to a gene: 10. The CDR3 runs to 16 residues.

Here the CDR3 DNA reads TGTGCCAGCAGTTCCCCGGCGACTAGCGGGATATCATTCGGCGGGGAGCAGTACTTC. Its translation: CASSSPATSGISFGGEQYF. V and J are TRBV28 and TRBJ2-7, with 11 bases fitting TRBD2. This CDR3 is built from 19 residues. J gave up 7 bases and V 4 bases, and 21 bases lay outside the gene matches. From germline, CDR1 is MDHEN and CDR2 SYDVKM.

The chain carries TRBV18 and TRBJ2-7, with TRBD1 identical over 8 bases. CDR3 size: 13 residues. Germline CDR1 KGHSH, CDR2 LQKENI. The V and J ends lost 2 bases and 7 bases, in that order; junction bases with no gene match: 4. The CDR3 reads CASSPDRGLEQYV. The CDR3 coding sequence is TGTGCCAGCTCACCAGACAGGGGCCTGGAGCAGTACGTC.

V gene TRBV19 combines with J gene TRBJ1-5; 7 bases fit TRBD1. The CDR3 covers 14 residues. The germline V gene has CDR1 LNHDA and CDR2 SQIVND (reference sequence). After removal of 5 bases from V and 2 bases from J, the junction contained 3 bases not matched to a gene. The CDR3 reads CASSVDRGNQPQHF. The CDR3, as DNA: TGTGCCAGTAGTGTCGACAGGGGCAATCAGCCCCAGCATTTT.

DNA of the CDR3: TGTGCCAGCAGTCCCCCAGGGCCCTATGAGCAGTTCTTC. It codes for CASSPPGPYEQFF. The chain carries TRBV28 and TRBJ2-1; tentative D call: TRBD1 (5 bases). Germline V gives CDR1 MDHEN, CDR2 SYDVKM. Between the trimmed V and J ends, which lost 5 bases and 8 bases, there was a span of 13 bases. CDR3 size: 13 residues.

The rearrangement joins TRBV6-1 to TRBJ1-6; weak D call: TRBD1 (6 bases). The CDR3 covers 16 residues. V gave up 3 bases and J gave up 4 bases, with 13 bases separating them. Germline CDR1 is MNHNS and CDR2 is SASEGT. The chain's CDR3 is CASSDEQGWYNSPLHF. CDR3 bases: TGTGCCAGCAGTGACGAGCAGGGGTGGTATAATTCACCCCTCCACTTT.

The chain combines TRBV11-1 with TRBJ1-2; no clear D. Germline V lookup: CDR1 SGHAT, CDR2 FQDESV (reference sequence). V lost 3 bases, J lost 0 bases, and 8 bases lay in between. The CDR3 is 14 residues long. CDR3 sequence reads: CASSFGLTNYGYTF. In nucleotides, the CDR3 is TGTGCCAGCAGCTTTGGGCTGACTAACTATGGCTACACCTTC.

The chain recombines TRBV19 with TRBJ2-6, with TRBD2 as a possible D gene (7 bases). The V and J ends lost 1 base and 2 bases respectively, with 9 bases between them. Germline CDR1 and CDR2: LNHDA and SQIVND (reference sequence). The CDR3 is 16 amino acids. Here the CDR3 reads CASSIAGGTGANVLTF. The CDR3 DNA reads TGTGCCAGTAGTATAGCGGGGGGCACTGGGGCCAACGTCCTGACTTTC.

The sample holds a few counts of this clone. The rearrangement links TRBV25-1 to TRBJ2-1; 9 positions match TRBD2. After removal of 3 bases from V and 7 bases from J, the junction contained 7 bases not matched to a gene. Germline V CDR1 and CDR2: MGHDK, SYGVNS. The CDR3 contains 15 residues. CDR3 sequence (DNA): TGTGCCAGCAGTGAGAGCGGGGGGTACTCTAATGAGCAGTTCTTC. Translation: CASSESGGYSNEQFF. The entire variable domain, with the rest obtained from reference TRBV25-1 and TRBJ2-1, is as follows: EADIYQTPRYLVIGTGKKITLECSQTMGHDKMYWYQQDPGMELHLIHYSYGVNSTEKGDLSSESTVSRIRTEHFPLTLESARPSHTSQYLCASSESGGYSNEQFFGPGTRLTVL.

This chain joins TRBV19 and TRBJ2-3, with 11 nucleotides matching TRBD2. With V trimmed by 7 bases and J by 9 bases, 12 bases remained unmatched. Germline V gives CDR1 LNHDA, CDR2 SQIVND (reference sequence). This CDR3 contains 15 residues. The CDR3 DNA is TGTGCCAGTACCGGGACAGGGACTAGCGGACGGACGCAGTATTTT. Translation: CASTGTGTSGRTQYF.

The CDR3 here is CASSLRSYGYTF. CDR3 coding DNA: TGTGCCAGCAGCCTCCGTTCCTATGGCTACACCTTC. The chain combines TRBV28 with TRBJ1-2; D gene ambiguous. V lost 6 bases, J lost 4 bases, and 9 bases lay in between. This CDR3 spans 12 amino acids. CDR1 is MDHEN and CDR2 is SYDVKM in the germline V gene.

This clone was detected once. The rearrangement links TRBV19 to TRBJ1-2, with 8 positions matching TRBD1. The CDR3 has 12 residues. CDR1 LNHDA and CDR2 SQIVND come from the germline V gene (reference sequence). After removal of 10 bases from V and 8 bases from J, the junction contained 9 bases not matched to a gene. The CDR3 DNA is TGTGCCACTGGGACAGGCGTTGGGGGCTACACCTTC. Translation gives CATGTGVGGYTF.

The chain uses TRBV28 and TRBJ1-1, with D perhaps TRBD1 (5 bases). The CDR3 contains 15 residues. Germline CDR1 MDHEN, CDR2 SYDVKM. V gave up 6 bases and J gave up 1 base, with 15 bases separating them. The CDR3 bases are TGTGCCAGCAGCCCCTCGGGACTGGAGAACACTGAAGCTTTCTTT. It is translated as CASSPSGLENTEAFF.

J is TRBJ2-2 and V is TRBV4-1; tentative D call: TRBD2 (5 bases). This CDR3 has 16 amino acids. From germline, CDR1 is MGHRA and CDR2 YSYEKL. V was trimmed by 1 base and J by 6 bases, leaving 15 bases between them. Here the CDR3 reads CASSQVAASKAGELFF. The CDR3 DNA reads TGCGCCAGCAGCCAAGTGGCGGCTAGCAAGGCCGGGGAGCTGTTTTTT.

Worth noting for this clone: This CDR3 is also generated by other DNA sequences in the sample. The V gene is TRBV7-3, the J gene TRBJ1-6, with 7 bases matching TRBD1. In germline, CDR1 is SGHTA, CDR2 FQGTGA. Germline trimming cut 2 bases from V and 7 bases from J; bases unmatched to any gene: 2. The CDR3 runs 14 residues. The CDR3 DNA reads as TGTGCCAGCAGCTTAGGGACAGCAAATTCACCCCTCCACTTT. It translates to CASSLGTANSPLHF.

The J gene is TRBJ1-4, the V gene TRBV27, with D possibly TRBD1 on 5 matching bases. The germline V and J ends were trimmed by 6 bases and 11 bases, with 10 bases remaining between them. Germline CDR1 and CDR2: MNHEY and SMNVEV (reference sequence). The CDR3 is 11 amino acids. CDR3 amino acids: CASSSGWKLFF. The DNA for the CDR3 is TGTGCCAGCAGCTCAGGGTGGAAACTGTTTTTT.

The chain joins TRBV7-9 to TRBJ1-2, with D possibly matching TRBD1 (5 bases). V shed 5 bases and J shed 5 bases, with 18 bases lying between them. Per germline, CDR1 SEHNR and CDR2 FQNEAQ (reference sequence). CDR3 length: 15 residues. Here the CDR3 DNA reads TGTGCCAGCAGCACACAGGACCTTGGCCAGTATGGCTACACCTTC. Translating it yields CASSTQDLGQYGYTF.

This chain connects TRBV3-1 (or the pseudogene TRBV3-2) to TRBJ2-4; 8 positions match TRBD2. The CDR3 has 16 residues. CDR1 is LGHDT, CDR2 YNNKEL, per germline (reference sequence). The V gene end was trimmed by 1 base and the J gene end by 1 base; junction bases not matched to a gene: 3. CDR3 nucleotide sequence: TGTGCCAGCAGCCAAGTAGCGGGATTGGCCAAAAACATTCAGTACTTC. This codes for CASSQVAGLAKNIQYF.

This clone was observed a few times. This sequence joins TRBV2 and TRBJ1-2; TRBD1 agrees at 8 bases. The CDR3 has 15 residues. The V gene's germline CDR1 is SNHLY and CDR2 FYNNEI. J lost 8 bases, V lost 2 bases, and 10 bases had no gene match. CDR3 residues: CASSELSQGAGGYTF. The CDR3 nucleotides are TGTGCCAGCAGTGAATTGTCCCAGGGGGCCGGGGGCTACACCTTC.

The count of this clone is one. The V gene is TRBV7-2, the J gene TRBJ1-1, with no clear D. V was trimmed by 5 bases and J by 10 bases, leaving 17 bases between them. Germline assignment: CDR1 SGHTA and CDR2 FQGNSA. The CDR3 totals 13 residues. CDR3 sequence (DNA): TGTGCCAGCAGCCCCATTTCGACTTTGGGAGCTTTCTTT. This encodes CASSPISTLGAFF. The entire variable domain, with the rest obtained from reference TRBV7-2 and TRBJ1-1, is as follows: GAGVSQSPSNKVTEKGKDVELRCDPISGHTALYWYRQSLGQGLEFLIYFQGNSAPDKSGLPSDRFSAERTGGSVSTLTIQRTQQEDSAVYLCASSPISTLGAFFGQGTRLTVV.

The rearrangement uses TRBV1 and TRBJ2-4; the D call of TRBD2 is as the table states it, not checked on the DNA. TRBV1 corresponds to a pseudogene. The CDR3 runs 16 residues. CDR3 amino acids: CTSSQDLMLANIIQYF. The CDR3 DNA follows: TGCACCAGCAGCCAAGATCTTATGCTAGCTAATATCATTCAGTACTTC.

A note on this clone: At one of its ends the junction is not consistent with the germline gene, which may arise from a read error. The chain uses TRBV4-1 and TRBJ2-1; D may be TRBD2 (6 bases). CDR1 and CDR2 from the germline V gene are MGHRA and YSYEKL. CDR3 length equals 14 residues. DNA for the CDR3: TGCGCCAGCAGCCAAGAGAATCGGGGGACTGAAGAGGTCTTC. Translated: CASSQENRGTEEVF.

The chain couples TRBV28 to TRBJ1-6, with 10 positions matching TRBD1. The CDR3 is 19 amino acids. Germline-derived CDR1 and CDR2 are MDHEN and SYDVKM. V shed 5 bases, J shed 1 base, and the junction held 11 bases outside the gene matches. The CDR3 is CASSTVRDRGISYNSPLHF. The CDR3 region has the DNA TGTGCCAGCAGTACCGTGAGGGACAGGGGTATTTCCTATAATTCACCCCTCCACTTT.

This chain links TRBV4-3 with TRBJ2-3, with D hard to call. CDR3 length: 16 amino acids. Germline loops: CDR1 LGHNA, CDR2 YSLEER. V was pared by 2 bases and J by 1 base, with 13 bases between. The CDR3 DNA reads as TGCGCCAGCAGCCAAACTAAAACGGCGGGCACAGATACGCAGTATTTT. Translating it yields CASSQTKTAGTDTQYF.

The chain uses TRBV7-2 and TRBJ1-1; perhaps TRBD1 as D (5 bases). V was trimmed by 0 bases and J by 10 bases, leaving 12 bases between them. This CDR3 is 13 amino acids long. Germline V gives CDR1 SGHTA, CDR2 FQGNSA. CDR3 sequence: CASSLAGGIGAFF. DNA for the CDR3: TGTGCCAGCAGCTTAGCGGGGGGGATCGGAGCTTTCTTT.

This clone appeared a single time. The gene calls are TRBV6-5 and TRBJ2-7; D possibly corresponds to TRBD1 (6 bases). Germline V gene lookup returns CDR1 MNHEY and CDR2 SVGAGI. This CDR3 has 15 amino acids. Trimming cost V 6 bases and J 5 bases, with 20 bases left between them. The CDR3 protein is CASRAAGGVRHEQYF. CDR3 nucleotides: TGTGCCAGCAGGGCTGCTGGGGGCGTCAGGCACGAGCAGTACTTC.

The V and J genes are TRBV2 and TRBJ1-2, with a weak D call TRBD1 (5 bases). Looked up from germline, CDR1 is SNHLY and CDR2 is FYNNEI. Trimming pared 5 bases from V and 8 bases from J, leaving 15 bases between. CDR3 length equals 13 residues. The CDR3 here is CASSYSRELGYTF. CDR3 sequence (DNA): TGTGCCAGCAGTTATTCCAGGGAACTGGGCTACACCTTC.